This T cell receptor beta chain was recovered during a study of blood T cell repertoires in COVID-19. Study information: T cells, B-cell-depleted T cells, or PBMCs provided the cDNA or gDNA that served as material.

Participants came from some 23 US areas, aged about 18 to 89 years. Participant-reported clinical history was the basis for cohort assignment. Donors in Cohort 3 counted as recovered after two negative PCRs, clearance, or symptom resolution. Produced via immunoSEQ multiplex PCR; TCRdb's table is partial and in-frame only. The data hold about 220,000 clones, with 88% observed a single time. The TCR sequence derives from a woman aged 30 to 39 who had recovered from COVID-19. The sample consisted of PBMCs or T cells enriched from blood (not recorded which).

This CDR3 reads CASSLVSAGGHDTQYF. The CDR3, as DNA: TGTGCCAGCAGCTTAGTTAGTGCGGGGGGGCATGATACGCAGTATTTT. The chain is built from TRBV7-2 and TRBJ2-3; 9 positions agree with TRBD2. This CDR3 is built from 16 residues. Germline CDR1 is SGHTA and CDR2 is FQGNSA. The ends lost 1 base at V and 6 bases at J; junction bases unmatched: 8.